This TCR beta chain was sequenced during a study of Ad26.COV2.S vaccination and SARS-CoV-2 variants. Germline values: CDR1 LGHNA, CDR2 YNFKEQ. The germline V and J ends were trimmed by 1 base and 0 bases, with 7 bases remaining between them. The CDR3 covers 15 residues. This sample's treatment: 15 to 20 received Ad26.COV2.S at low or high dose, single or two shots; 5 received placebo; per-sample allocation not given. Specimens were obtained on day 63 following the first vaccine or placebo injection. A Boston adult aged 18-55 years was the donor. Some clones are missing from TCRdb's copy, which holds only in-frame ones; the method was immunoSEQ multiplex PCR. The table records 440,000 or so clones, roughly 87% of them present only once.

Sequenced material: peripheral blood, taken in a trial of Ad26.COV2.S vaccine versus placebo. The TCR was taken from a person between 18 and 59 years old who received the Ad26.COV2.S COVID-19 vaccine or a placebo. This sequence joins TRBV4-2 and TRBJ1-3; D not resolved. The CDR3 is CASSQVRSSGNTIYF. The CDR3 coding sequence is TGTGCCAGCAGCCAAGTTAGGAGCTCTGGAAACACCATATATTTT.